The T cell receptor (beta chain) under discussion was sequenced for a study of identical twins. Study-level results: Invariant MAIT and iNKT cells are populations that could partly confound zero-insertion analyses. High-abundance cord blood beta clonotypes had fewer insertions; memory repertoires showed none. Conclusions were based on cross-sectional statistical analysis, without following the same donors.

This clonotype was counted many times. Its target is not known. TCRdb analysed the 5' RACE reads with MiXCR anew, one entry per CDR3 protein. Of about 240,000 distinct CDR3 sequences listed, about 10% are singletons. The receptor comes from a man aged 45 to 65 in good health. Sequenced material: memory T cells sorted from blood.

Here the CDR3 DNA reads TGTGCCTGGAGTCTCGCGGACAGGAAATACTATGGCTACACCTTC. This codes for CAWSLADRKYYGYTF. The chain has TRBV30 and TRBJ1-2; 7 nucleotides match TRBD1. The CDR3 runs to 15 residues. The germline V gene encodes CDR1 GTSNPN and CDR2 SVGIG (reference sequence). With V trimmed by 2 bases and J by 3 bases, 9 bases remained unmatched.